The clone carrying this T cell receptor beta chain was found many times. The sample belongs to a study of T-cell reconstitution after alpha-beta-depleted transplantation in children. V was shortened by 1 base and J by 8 bases, with 8 bases between the two germline ends. Germline CDR1 SEHNR, CDR2 FQNEAQ (reference sequence). There are 12 residues in the CDR3. Unique molecular identifiers were built into the TCRbeta library. Each CDR3 protein gets one entry after TCRdb re-called the PCR reads with MiXCR. The sample shows 490,000 or so distinct CDR3 sequences, more than 9% of them seen only once. The TCR was taken from a child aged 2-15 years with inherited bone marrow failure, due to receive a stem cell transplant. This sample comprised PBMCs, obtained before TCRalphabeta/CD19-depleted stem cell transplant. The chain links TRBV7-9 to TRBJ1-2; D gene uncertain. For the CDR3, the DNA is TGTGCCAGCAGCTTAGGAGTAGAAGGCTACACCTTC. Translation: CASSLGVEGYTF.